This T cell receptor beta chain was observed in a study of blood T cell repertoires in COVID-19. Study overall: Spain, Italy and the United States supplied samples that represented acute and convalescent COVID-19. T cells, B-cell-depleted T cells, or PBMCs provided the cDNA or gDNA that served as material.

Germline V gene sequence: CDR1 LNHDA, CDR2 SQIVND (reference sequence). This CDR3 region has 15 residues. V shed 10 bases, J shed 8 bases, and the junction held 14 bases outside the gene matches. In the authors' methods: Reference gene primer amplification yielded estimated nucleated cell counts. Assay used: immunoSEQ multiplex PCR; TCRdb lists only in-frame clones, some missing. D and trimming come from the DNA, and the V and J calls and clone size come from that table. This sample has approximately 71,000 clones; approximately 80% occur once, and the top ten carry approximately 23%. The sequence came from a human donor in a cohort sampled during active COVID-19. Sequenced input: peripheral blood. The chain uses TRBV19 and TRBJ2-2; 9 bases fit TRBD2. The CDR3, as DNA: TGTGCCACCGACCGCGGGAGGGGGGGCGGAGGGGAGCTGTTTTTT. Translating gives CATDRGRGGGGELFF.